This T cell receptor (beta chain) was found in a study of fetal regulatory T cell absence and autoimmunity. Study in general: The IPEX patients lacked clinical diabetes but had exocrine pancreas autoimmunity. Study-wide results and caveats: Pancreas TCRs were oligoclonally enriched versus cord blood, some clones over 85-fold.

This CDR3 contains 16 residues. V lost 5 bases, J lost 1 base, and 3 bases stayed unmatched. Germline V gene lookup returns CDR1 MNHNY and CDR2 SVGAGI (reference sequence). The assay was run at survey level. The table came from immunoSEQ multiplex PCR; TCRdb's copy has only in-frame clones and leaves some out. Of approximately 94,000 clones in the sample, 55% to 75% were seen once. Concerning this clone itself: The target antigen is unknown.

The material sequenced was pancreas tissue. The chain is built from TRBV6-6 and TRBJ2-7; 15 positions match TRBD2. This TCR came from a male donor with IPEX syndrome. DNA for the CDR3: TGTGCCAGCAGTCGGACTAGCGGGGGGGCTTCCTACGAGCAGTACTTC. It is translated as CASSRTSGGASYEQYF.